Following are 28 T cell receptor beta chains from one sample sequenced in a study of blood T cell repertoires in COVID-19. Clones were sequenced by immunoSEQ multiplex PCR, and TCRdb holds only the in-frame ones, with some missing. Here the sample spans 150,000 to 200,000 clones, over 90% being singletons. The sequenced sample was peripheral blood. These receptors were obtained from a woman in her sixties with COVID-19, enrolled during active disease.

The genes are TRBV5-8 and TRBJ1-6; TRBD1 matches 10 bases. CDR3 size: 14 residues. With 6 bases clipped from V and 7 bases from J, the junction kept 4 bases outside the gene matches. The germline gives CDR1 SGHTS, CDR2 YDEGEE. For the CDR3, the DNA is TGTGCCAGCACCACGGACAGGGGGAATTCACCCCTCCACTTT. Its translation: CASTTDRGNSPLHF.

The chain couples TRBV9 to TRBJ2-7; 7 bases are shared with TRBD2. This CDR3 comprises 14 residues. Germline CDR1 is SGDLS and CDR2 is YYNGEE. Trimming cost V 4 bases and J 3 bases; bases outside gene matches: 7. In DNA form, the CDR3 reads TGTGCCAGCAGCCGCCAGAGCGGGGTCTACGAGCAGTACTTC. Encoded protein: CASSRQSGVYEQYF.

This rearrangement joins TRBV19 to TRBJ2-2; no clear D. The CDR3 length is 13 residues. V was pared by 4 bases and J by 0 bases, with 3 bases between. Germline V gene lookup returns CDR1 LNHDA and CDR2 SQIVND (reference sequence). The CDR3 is CASSTANTGELFF. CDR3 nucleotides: TGTGCCAGTAGTACCGCGAACACCGGGGAGCTGTTTTTT.

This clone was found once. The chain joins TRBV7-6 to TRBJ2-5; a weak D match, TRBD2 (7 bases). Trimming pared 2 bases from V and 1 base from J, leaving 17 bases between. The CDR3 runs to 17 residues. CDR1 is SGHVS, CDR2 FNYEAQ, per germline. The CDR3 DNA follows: TGTGCCAGCAGCTTATGGACTAGGGGGGTACGCCAAGAGACCCAGTACTTC. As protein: CASSLWTRGVRQETQYF.

The CDR3 loop is CASSLGGQAPWQPQHF. As DNA, the CDR3 is TGTGCCAGCAGCTTAGGGGGACAGGCTCCCTGGCAGCCCCAGCATTTT. The chain has TRBV7-2 and TRBJ1-5; the match to TRBD1 covers 8 bases. V lost 1 base and J lost 7; bases outside the gene matches: 9. Per germline, CDR1 SGHTA and CDR2 FQGNSA. This CDR3 has 16 amino acids.

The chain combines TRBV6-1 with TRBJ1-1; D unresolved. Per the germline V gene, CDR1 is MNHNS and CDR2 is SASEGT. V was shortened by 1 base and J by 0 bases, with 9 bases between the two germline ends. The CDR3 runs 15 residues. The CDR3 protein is CASSEVSGVNTEAFF. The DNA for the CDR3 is TGTGCCAGCAGTGAAGTCTCAGGTGTGAACACTGAAGCTTTCTTT.

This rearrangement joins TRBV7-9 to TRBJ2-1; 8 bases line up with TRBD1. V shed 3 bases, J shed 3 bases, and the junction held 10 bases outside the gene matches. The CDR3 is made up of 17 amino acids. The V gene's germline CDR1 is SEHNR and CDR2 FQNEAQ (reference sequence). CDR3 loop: CASSFPQSTGDYNEQFF. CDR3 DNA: TGTGCCAGCAGCTTCCCCCAATCGACAGGGGACTACAATGAGCAGTTCTTC.

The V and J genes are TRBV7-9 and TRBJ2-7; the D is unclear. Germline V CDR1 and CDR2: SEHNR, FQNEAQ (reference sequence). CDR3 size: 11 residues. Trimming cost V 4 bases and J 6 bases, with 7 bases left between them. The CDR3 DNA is TGTGCCAGCAGCTCAGCTCTCGAGCAGTACTTC. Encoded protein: CASSSALEQYF.

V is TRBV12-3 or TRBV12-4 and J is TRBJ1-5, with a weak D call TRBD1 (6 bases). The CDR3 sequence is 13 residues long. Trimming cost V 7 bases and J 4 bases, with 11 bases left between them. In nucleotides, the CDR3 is TGTGCCAGCAAGGCGGACAGAAATCAGCCCCAGCATTTT. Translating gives CASKADRNQPQHF.

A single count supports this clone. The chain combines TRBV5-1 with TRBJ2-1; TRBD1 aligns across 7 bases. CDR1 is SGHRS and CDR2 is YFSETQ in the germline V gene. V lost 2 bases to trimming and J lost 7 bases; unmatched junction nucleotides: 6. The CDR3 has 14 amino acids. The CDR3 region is CASSLPGGRNEQFF. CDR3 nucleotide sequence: TGCGCCAGCAGCTTACCAGGGGGAAGGAATGAGCAGTTCTTC.

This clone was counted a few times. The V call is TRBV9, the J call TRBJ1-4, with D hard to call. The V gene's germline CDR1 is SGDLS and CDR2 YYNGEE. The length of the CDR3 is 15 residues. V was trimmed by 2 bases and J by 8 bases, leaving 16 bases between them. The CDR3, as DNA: TGTGCCAGCAGCGTTCGTTCCGGGGTAGGAGAAAAACTGTTTTTT. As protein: CASSVRSGVGEKLFF.

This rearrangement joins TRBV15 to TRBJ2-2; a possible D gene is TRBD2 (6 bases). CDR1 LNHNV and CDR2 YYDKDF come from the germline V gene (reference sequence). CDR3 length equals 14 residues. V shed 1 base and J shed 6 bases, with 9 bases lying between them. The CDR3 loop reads CATSRGGDAGELFF. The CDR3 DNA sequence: TGTGCCACCAGCAGAGGGGGGGACGCCGGGGAGCTGTTTTTT.

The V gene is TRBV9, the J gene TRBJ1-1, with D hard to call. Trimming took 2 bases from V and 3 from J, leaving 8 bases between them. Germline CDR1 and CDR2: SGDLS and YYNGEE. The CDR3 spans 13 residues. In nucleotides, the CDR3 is TGTGCCAGCAGCGTCGTCCGGGACACTGAAGCTTTCTTT. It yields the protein CASSVVRDTEAFF.

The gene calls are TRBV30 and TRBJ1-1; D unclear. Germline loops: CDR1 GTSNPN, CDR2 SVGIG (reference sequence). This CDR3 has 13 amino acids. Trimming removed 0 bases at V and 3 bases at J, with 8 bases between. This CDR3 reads CAWSVLRDTEAFF. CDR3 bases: TGTGCCTGGAGTGTACTACGAGACACTGAAGCTTTCTTT.

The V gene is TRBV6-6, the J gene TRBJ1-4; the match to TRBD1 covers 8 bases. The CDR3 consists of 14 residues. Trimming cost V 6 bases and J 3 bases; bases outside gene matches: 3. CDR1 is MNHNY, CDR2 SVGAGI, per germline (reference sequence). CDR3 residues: CASRGQDPNEKLFF. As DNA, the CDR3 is TGTGCCAGCAGGGGACAGGACCCTAATGAAAAACTGTTTTTT.

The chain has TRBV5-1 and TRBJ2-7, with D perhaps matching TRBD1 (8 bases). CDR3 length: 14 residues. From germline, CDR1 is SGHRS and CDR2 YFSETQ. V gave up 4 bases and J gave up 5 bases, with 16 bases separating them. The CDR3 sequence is CASSNHRGGDEQYF. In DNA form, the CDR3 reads TGCGCCAGCAGCAACCACAGGGGGGGTGACGAGCAGTACTTC. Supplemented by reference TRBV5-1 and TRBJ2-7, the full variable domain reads KAGVTQTPRYLIKTRGQQVTLSCSPISGHRSVSWYQQTPGQGLQFLFEYFSETQRNKGNFPGRFSGRQFSNSRSEMNVSTLELGDSALYLCASSNHRGGDEQYFGPGTRLTVT.

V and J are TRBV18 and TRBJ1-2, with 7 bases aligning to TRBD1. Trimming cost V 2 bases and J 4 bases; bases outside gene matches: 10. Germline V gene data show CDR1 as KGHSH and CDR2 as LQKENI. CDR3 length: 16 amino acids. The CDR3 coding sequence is TGTGCCAGCTCACCAGAGGGGGCGTTTTCTGGCTATGGCTACACCTTC. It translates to CASSPEGAFSGYGYTF.

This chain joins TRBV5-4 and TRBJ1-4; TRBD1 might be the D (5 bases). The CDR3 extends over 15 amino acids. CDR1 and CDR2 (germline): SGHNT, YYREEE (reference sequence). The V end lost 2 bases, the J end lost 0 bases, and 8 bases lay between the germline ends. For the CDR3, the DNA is TGTGCCAGCAGCTTAGACAGCCCAACTAATGAAAAACTGTTTTTT. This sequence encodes CASSLDSPTNEKLFF. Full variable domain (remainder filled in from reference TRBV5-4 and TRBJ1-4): ETGVTQSPTHLIKTRGQQVTLRCSSQSGHNTVSWYQQALGQGPQFIFQYYREEENGRGNFPPRFSGLQFPNYSSELNVNALELDDSALYLCASSLDSPTNEKLFFGSGTQLSVL.

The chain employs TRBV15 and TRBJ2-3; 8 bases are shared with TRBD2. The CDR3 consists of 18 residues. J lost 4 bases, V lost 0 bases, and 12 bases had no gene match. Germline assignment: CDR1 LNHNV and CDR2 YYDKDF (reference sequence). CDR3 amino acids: CATSRDNGVIAGSDTQYF. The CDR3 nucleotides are TGTGCCACCAGCAGAGATAACGGGGTAATAGCGGGGTCAGATACGCAGTATTTT.

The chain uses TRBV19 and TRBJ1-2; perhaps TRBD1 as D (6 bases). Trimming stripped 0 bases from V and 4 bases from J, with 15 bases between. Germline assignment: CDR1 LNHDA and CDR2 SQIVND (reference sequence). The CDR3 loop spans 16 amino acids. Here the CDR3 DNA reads TGTGCCAGTAGTATAGATCCGGGCACAGGGTCCTATGGCTACACCTTC. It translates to CASSIDPGTGSYGYTF.

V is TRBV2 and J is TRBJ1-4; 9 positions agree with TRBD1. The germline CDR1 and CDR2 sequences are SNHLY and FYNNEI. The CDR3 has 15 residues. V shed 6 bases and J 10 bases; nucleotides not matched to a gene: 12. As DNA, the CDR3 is TGTGCCAGCAGATCAACAGGGGGCGTCGTGGGAAAACTGTTTTTT. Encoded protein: CASRSTGGVVGKLFF.

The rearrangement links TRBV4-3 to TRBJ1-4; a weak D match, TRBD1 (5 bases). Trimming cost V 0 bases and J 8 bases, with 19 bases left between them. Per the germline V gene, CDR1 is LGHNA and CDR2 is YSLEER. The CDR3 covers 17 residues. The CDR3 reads CASSQESNRRVREKLFF. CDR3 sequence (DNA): TGCGCCAGCAGCCAAGAGTCAAACAGGCGTGTACGGGAAAAACTGTTTTTT.

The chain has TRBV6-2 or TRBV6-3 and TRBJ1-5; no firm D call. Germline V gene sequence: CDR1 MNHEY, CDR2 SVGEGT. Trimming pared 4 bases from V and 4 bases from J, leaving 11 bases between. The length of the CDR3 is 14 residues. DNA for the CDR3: TGTGCCAGCAGTTTGGAGAGCAATAATCAGCCCCAGCATTTT. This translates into CASSLESNNQPQHF.

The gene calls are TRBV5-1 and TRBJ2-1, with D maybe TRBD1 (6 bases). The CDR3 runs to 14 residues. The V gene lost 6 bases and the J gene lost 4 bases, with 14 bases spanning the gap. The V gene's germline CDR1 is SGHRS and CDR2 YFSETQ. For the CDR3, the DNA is TGCGCCAGCACCTCAGCAGGGGCGTACAATGAGCAGTTCTTC. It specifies CASTSAGAYNEQFF.

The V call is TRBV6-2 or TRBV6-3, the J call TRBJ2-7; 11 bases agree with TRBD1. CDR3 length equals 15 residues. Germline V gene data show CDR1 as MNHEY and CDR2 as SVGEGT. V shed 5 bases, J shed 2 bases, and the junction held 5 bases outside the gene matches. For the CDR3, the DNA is TGTGCCAGCAGTGGGGACAGGGGGACAACCTACGAGCAGTACTTC. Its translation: CASSGDRGTTYEQYF.

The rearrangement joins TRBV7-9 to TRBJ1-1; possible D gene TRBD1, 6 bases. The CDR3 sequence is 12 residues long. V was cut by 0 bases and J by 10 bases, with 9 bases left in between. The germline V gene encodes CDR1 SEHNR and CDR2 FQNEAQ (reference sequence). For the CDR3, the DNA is TGTGCCAGCAGCTTAGCGCGAGGGGGAGCTTTCTTT. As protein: CASSLARGGAFF.

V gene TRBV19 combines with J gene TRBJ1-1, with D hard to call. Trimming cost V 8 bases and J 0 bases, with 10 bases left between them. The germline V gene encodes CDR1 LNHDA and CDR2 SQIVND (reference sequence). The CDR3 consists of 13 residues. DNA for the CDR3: TGTGCCAGTTCCAGATTCCTGAACACTGAAGCTTTCTTT. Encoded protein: CASSRFLNTEAFF. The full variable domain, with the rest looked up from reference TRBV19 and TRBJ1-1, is DGGITQSPKYLFRKEGQNVTLSCEQNLNHDAMYWYRQDPGQGLRLIYYSQIVNDFQKGDIAEGYSVSREKKESFPLTVTSAQKNPTAFYLCASSRFLNTEAFFGQGTRLTVV.

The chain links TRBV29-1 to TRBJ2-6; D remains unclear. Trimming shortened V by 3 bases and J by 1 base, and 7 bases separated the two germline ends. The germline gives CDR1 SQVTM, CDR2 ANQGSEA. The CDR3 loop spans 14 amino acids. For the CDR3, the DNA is TGCAGCGTTGACAGATCTTCTGGGGCCAACGTCCTGACTTTC. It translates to CSVDRSSGANVLTF.